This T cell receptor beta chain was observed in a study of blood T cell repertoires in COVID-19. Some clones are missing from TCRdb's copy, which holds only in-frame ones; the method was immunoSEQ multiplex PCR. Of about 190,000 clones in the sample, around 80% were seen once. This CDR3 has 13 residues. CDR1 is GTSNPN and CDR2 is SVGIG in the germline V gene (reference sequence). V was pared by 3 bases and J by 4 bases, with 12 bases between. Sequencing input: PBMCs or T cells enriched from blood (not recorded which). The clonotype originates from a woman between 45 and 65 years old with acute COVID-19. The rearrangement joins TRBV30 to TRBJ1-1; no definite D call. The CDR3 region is CAWRSKGGTEAFF. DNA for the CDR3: TGTGCCTGGAGGTCCAAAGGAGGCACTGAAGCTTTCTTT.